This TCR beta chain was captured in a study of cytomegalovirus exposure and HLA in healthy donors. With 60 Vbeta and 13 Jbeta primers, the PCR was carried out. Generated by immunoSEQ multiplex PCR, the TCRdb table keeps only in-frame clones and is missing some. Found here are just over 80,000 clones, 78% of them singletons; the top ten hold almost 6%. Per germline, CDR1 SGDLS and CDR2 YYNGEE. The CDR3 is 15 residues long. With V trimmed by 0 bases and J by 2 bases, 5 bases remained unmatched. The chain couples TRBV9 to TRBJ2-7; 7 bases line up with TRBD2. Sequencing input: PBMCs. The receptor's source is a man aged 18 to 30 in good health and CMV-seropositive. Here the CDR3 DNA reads TGTGCCAGCAGCGTAGATATCGGGGGGACCTACGAGCAGTACTTC. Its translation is CASSVDIGGTYEQYF.